The T cell receptor (beta chain) described here comes from a study of CD8+ T cells in alopecia areata (dated by TCRdb to the late 2010s). With regard to the full study: The treated patients, all with moderate-to-severe alopecia areata, were enrolled in an open-label pilot trial of oral tofacitinib given at 5 to 10 mg twice daily. Patients received tofacitinib for 6 to 18 months and were then followed off drug for 6 months to check for delayed response and recurrence. Disease severity in treated patients was measured with the SALT score, which quantifies the percentage of affected scalp surface area. High-throughput TCRbeta sequencing was used to examine T cell clonal expansion in alopecia areata in both the C3H/HeJ mouse model and human patients. On the human side, TCRbeta sequencing was run on scalp tissue and on sorted CD4+ and CD8+ peripheral blood T cells from healthy controls and from alopecia areata patients with either patchy or totalis/universalis disease. Tofacitinib-treated patients had biopsies at baseline and at 4 and 24 weeks of treatment, with a later scalp biopsy in several patients. Clonality in the scalp was compared among normal scalp (n=4), patchy alopecia areata scalp (n=8), and alopecia totalis/universalis scalp (n=8). The RNA source kit depended on sample type: the PAXgene miRNA kit for fixed scalp, the miRNeasy kit for PBMCs, and the RNeasy kit for mouse skin. TCRbeta CDR3 regions were amplified by immunoSEQ multiplex PCR using 35 Vbeta forward and 13 Jbeta reverse primers.

For this clone: This receptor's antigen is unknown. No base-level quality is on record; no much larger clone is a single base apart.

The research as a whole found: Unlike mouse skin, where gammadelta T cells dominate, normal human skin contains resident alphabeta T cells that get sequenced too, which complicates analysis of the scalp TCR repertoire. With tofacitinib, both scalp clonality and the number of expanded CD8+ clones among the top 100 scalp clones went down significantly. Shared TCR sequences between patients were less evident than in mice, which may be partly attributable to HLA diversity in the patient population. Because the treated cohort was small and had just a single nonresponder, larger studies are needed to establish links between baseline CD8+ expansion and response. Many expanded lesional clones were found to persist in scalp and blood during tofacitinib treatment, and relapse after treatment cessation may be partly explained by this persistence. Higher clonality and more expanded CD8+ clones were observed in lesional scalp than in normal scalp, particularly in alopecia totalis/universalis, a finding suggestive of antigenic drive.

The CDR3 starts with the cysteine, ends with the phenylalanine, and has 18 residues. The sequence is cut down to CDR3 DNA, 54 bases in frame from base 1. V loses 4 bases of germline sequence and J loses 2 bases, and the interval between the two ends is 24 bases. In the germline V gene, CDR1 corresponds to MNHNS and CDR2 to SASEGT. Taken with the paper, the label for time point translates to: around 28 days on oral tofacitinib. Explained via the paper, the treatment or condition label denotes: oral pan-JAK inhibitor, 5-10 mg twice daily. Lesional scalp punch biopsies and peripheral blood were collected from alopecia areata patients. Scalp biopsies from humans were placed right away in PAXgene tissue containers for fixation. The library was produced with the immunoSEQ multiplex PCR assay. RNA was extracted from all samples and reverse transcribed into cDNA as template for TCR sequencing. First-strand cDNA was synthesized with SuperScript III using a 2:1 mix of oligo-dT and random hexamers. A synthetic immune receptor repertoire was used to assess amplification bias, and residual bias was removed computationally. The authors processed their data as follows. Raw reads were preprocessed to remove errors, and CDR3 was defined by IMGT conventions from the conserved cysteine to phenylalanine. Clonality was calculated as 1 minus Shannon entropy normalized by log2 of the number of productive unique TCRs. CD4 or CD8 identity of scalp clones was inferred by cross-referencing scalp TCRbeta sequences with sorted blood CD4 and CD8 repertoires. The table comes from immuneACCESS by way of TCRdb, which keeps in-frame sequences with V and J called. Part of the clones is missing from these tables; in studies checked, under half for an unresolved V gene and the rest for unknown reasons. V and J calls and clone size are copied from that table; D and trimming were computed from the DNA. The sample table records roughly 4,400 clones; under 95% of these occur just once. Over 15% of the sample lies in the top ten.

The chain was built from TRBV6-1 and TRBJ2-7; the D gene is possibly TRBD2, with 6 bases matching. This TCR derives from a human donor with alopecia areata. The sample here was skin, taken at week 4, from a patient treated with tofacitinib. At the DNA level, the sequence is TGTGCCAGCAGTGCTCGGGGGTTTGGGGCAAGTTATCCCTACGAGCAGTACTTC. Its translation reads: CASSARGFGASYPYEQYF.